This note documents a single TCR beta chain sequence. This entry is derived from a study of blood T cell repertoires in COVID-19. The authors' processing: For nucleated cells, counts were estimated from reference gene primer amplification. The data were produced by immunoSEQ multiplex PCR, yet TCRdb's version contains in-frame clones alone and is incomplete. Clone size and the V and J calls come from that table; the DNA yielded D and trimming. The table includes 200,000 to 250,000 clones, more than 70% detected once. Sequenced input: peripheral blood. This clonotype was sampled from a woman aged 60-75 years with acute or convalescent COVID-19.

The DNA for the CDR3 is TGTGCCTGGAGTGTACGGGGGGTGAACACTGAAGCTTTCTTT. This codes for CAWSVRGVNTEAFF. V is TRBV30 and J is TRBJ1-1; possibly TRBD1 for D (5 bases). The germline V gene has CDR1 GTSNPN and CDR2 SVGIG (reference sequence). This CDR3 region has 14 residues. V dropped 0 bases and J dropped 0 bases, with 8 bases sitting between them. Variable domain in full (rest from reference TRBV30 and TRBJ1-1): SQTIHQWPATLVQPVGSPLSLECTVEGTSNPNLYWYRQAAGRGLQLLFYSVGIGQISSEVPQNLSASRPQDRQFILSSKKLLLSDSGFYLCAWSVRGVNTEAFFGQGTRLTVV.